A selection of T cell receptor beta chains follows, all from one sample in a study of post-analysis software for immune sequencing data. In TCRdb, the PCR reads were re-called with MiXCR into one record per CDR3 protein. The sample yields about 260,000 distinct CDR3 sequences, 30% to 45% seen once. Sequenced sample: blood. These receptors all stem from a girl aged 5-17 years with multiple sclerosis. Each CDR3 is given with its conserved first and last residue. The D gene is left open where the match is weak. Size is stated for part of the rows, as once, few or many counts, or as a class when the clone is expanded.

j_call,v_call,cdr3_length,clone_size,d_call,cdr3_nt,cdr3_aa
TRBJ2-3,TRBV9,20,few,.,TGTGCCAGCAGACGACAAATGGACGGAGAACCACCCCTGAGCACAGATACGCAGTATTTT,CASRRQMDGEPPLSTDTQYF
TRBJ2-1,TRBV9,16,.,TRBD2,TGTGCCAGCAGCGTAGAATTGGCGGGGGGGCGGGATGAGCAGTTCTTC,CASSVELAGGRDEQFF
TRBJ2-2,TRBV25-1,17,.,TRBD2,TGTGCCAGCGGGGGGGGACTTTCCGCCTTCAACACCGGGGAGCTGTTTTTT,CASGGGLSAFNTGELFF
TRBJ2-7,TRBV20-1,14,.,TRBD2,TGCAGTGCTAGAGATCAGGGACTAGCGGGAGCTATGTACTTC,CSARDQGLAGAMYF
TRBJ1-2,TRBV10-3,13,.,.,TGTGCCATCAGTGAGGGGGCTAACTATGGCTACACCTTC,CAISEGANYGYTF
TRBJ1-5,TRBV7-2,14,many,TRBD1,TGTGCCAGCAGCCCAGGACAGGCTCCCTTTCCCCAGCATTTT,CASSPGQAPFPQHF
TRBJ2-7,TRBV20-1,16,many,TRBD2,TGCAGTGCTAGAGCACTAAGACCGGGGAGGGGCTACGAGCAGTACTTC,CSARALRPGRGYEQYF
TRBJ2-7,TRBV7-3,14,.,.,TGTGCCAGCAGCTTACTGTCAGGACCCTACGAGCAGTACTTC,CASSLLSGPYEQYF
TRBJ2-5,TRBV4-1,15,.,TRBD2,TGCGCCAGCAGCCAAGTCAGCGGGAGTCCCAATGAGCAGTACTTC,CASSQVSGSPNEQYF
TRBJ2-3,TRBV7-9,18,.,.,TGTGCCAGCAGCTTAGTCGTTTTGCCTAGCAGAAGCACAGATACGCAGTATTTT,CASSLVVLPSRSTDTQYF